The next 13 T cell receptor beta chains were all read from a single sample in a study of graft-versus-host responses after intestinal transplantation. Assay: immunoSEQ multiplex PCR; the TCRdb copy retains only in-frame clones and omits some. The profile shows over 90,000 clones, roughly nine tenths of them singletons. What these receptors recognize is not known. The starting material was unstimulated CD8+ T cells sorted from spleen or lymph node cells, obtained before intestinal transplant. The receptors derive from a human donor who received an intestinal transplant.

This chain connects TRBV18 to TRBJ2-7, with D unclear. V lost 4 bases to trimming and J lost 3 bases, with 19 bases between them. This CDR3 spans 16 amino acids. Germline V lookup: CDR1 KGHSH, CDR2 LQKENI. The CDR3: CASSRTISEYLYEQYF. In nucleotides, the CDR3 is TGTGCCAGCTCACGAACAATCTCGGAGTACCTCTACGAGCAGTACTTC.

This chain connects TRBV5-6 to TRBJ1-2; D ambiguous. Germline values: CDR1 SGHDT, CDR2 YYEEEE. V was shortened by 0 bases and J by 0 bases, with 6 bases between the two germline ends. This CDR3 has 14 residues. CDR3 loop: CASSLVGSNYGYTF. The CDR3 DNA reads TGTGCCAGCAGCTTGGTGGGCTCTAACTATGGCTACACCTTC.

This clone has a single count. The chain is built from TRBV13 and TRBJ2-1; 7 bases line up with TRBD2. Germline V gene data show CDR1 as PRHDT and CDR2 as FYEKMQ (reference sequence). The V segment lost 4 bases and the J segment 8 bases; nucleotides outside the gene matches: 2. This CDR3 spans 12 amino acids. The CDR3 sequence is CASSSTSDEQFF. The DNA for the CDR3 is TGTGCCAGCAGCTCCACTAGCGATGAGCAGTTCTTC.

The gene calls are TRBV5-5 and TRBJ1-2; the D gene is possibly TRBD1 (6 bases). This CDR3 region has 14 residues. Trimming removed 4 bases at V and 1 base at J, with 11 bases between. Germline CDR1 reads SGHKS; CDR2 reads YYEKEE (reference sequence). CDR3 residues: CASSPRTDNYGYTF. CDR3 in DNA: TGTGCCAGCAGCCCGCGGACAGATAACTATGGCTACACCTTC.

This chain links TRBV4-1 with TRBJ1-4; D possibly corresponds to TRBD1 (5 bases). There are 14 residues in the CDR3. Deletions cut 3 bases from V and 8 bases from J, with 13 bases between. Per the germline V gene, CDR1 is MGHRA and CDR2 is YSYEKL. This CDR3 reads CASSHLRGMEKLFF. The CDR3 region has the DNA TGCGCCAGCAGCCACCTTAGGGGCATGGAAAAACTGTTTTTT.

The chain recombines TRBV6-5 with TRBJ1-2; no clear D gene. CDR1 is MNHEY and CDR2 is SVGAGI in the germline V gene. Trimming cost V 7 bases and J 1 base, with 13 bases left between them. The CDR3 is made up of 14 amino acids. In nucleotides, the CDR3 is TGTGCCAGCAAAAGGACGGAGGGTAACTATGGCTACACCTTC. Its translation is CASKRTEGNYGYTF.

Here the CDR3 reads CASSVTSLAESTDTQYF. The CDR3 DNA reads as TGTGCCAGCAGCGTCACTTCGCTAGCGGAGAGCACAGATACGCAGTATTTT. The genes are TRBV9 and TRBJ2-3; TRBD2 matches at 7 bases. V shed 2 bases and J 0 bases; nucleotides not matched to a gene: 9. Looked up from germline, CDR1 is SGDLS and CDR2 is YYNGEE. This CDR3 is 17 amino acids long.

The chain employs TRBV30 and TRBJ1-4, with TRBD1 matching 7 bases. The CDR3 extends over 16 amino acids. With 5 bases clipped from V and 3 bases from J, the junction kept 12 bases outside the gene matches. The V gene's germline CDR1 is GTSNPN and CDR2 SVGIG (reference sequence). The CDR3, as DNA: TGTGCCTGGGACAGAATACGGGACAGCCCTAATGAAAAACTGTTTTTT. The encoded protein is CAWDRIRDSPNEKLFF.

The rearrangement links TRBV7-7 to TRBJ2-1; TRBD2 matches at 8 bases. V was pared by 2 bases and J by 8 bases, with 8 bases of the junction left unmatched. Germline-derived CDR1 and CDR2 are SSHAT and FNYEAQ (reference sequence). This CDR3 has 15 residues. The CDR3 reads CASSLSMSGGDEQFF. The CDR3, as DNA: TGTGCCAGCAGCTTATCGATGAGCGGGGGAGATGAGCAGTTCTTC.

V and J are TRBV2 and TRBJ2-3; a weak D match, TRBD2 (6 bases). The V end lost 1 base, the J end lost 6 bases, and 20 bases lay between the germline ends. CDR1 is SNHLY and CDR2 is FYNNEI in the germline V gene. This CDR3 has 17 amino acids. In nucleotides, the CDR3 is TGTGCCAGCAGTGAAGAGCTTCGTGGGGGGAGTCAGGATACGCAGTATTTT. Translation gives CASSEELRGGSQDTQYF.

V gene TRBV12-5 combines with J gene TRBJ2-2, with TRBD1 matching 7 bases. CDR1 and CDR2 (germline): LGHNT, FRNRAP. With V trimmed by 0 bases and J by 0 bases, 7 bases remained unmatched. The CDR3 consists of 18 residues. This CDR3 is CASGLVLSGTANTGELFF. CDR3 DNA sequence: TGTGCTAGTGGTTTGGTACTTTCCGGGACAGCGAACACCGGGGAGCTGTTTTTT.

The gene calls are TRBV6-5 and TRBJ2-1, with a possible D match to TRBD1 (5 bases). V was shortened by 4 bases and J by 7 bases, with 14 bases between the two germline ends. Germline loops: CDR1 MNHEY, CDR2 SVGAGI. The CDR3 is 14 residues long. The CDR3 region is CASSSEIQANEQFF. In nucleotides, the CDR3 is TGTGCCAGCAGTTCAGAAATACAGGCGAATGAGCAGTTCTTC.

The rearrangement links TRBV19 to TRBJ2-1; 7 positions agree with TRBD2. The CDR3 covers 14 residues. With 0 bases clipped from V and 6 bases from J, the junction kept 2 bases outside the gene matches. Germline CDR1 is LNHDA and CDR2 is SQIVND (reference sequence). The CDR3 nucleotides read TGTGCCAGTAGTATAGATGGGACTATCAATGAGCAGTTCTTC. Protein sequence: CASSIDGTINEQFF.